Listed below are T cell receptor beta chains from one sample, sequenced in a study of blood T cells in healthy people across ages. TCRdb ran MiXCR on the 5' RACE reads and lists one entry per CDR3 protein. The sample carries 980,000 or so distinct CDR3 sequences, roughly 43% recorded once. Sample: blood. The receptors were sampled from a man aged 25 to 40 in good health. Each CDR3 is given with its conserved first and last residue. The D gene is left open where the match is weak. Not every row has a clone size; where given, it reads once, few, many or a size class.

V gene: TRBV3-1
D gene: .
J gene: TRBJ2-5
clone size: few
CDR3 DNA: TGTGCCAGCAGCCGAACCTCAGGACAGACCCACCAAGAGACCCAGTACTTC
CDR3 protein: CASSRTSGQTHQETQYF

V gene: TRBV7-3
D gene: .
J gene: TRBJ2-1
clone size: few
CDR3 DNA: TGTGCCAGCAGCTTGGGTATATCCTACAATGAGCAGTTCTTC
CDR3 protein: CASSLGISYNEQFF

V gene: TRBV20-1
D gene: .
J gene: TRBJ2-7
clone size: .
CDR3 DNA: TGCAGTGCTAGAGGCCCAGCCACTTACGAGCAGTACTTC
CDR3 protein: CSARGPATYEQYF

V gene: TRBV29-1
D gene: .
J gene: TRBJ2-5
clone size: .
CDR3 DNA: TGCAGCGTTGTGTGGGGGCAGGAGACCCAGTACTTC
CDR3 protein: CSVVWGQETQYF

V gene: TRBV10-3
D gene: .
J gene: TRBJ1-2
clone size: .
CDR3 DNA: TGTGCCATCAAGGGGGTGGATTCTAACTATGGCTACACCTTC
CDR3 protein: CAIKGVDSNYGYTF

V gene: TRBV20-1
D gene: TRBD2
J gene: TRBJ2-3
clone size: .
CDR3 DNA: TGCAGTGAAAGAGGCCCAGCGGGGGAAGATACGCAGTATTTT
CDR3 protein: CSERGPAGEDTQYF

V gene: TRBV6-2/TRBV6-3
D gene: TRBD2
J gene: TRBJ2-5
clone size: .
CDR3 DNA: TGTGCCAGCAGTCCCGGGACTAGCTTCCCGGAGACCCAGTACTTC
CDR3 protein: CASSPGTSFPETQYF

V gene: TRBV4-3
D gene: .
J gene: TRBJ1-4
clone size: few
CDR3 DNA: TGCGCCAGCAGCCAAGATCTAGAGACGGGGGGTGAAAAACTGTTTTTT
CDR3 protein: CASSQDLETGGEKLFF

V gene: TRBV6-5
D gene: TRBD2
J gene: TRBJ2-3
clone size: few
CDR3 DNA: TGTGCCAGCAGTTACGTAGCGGGGAAGACAGATACGCAGTATTTT
CDR3 protein: CASSYVAGKTDTQYF

V gene: TRBV12-3/TRBV12-4
D gene: TRBD2
J gene: TRBJ2-3
clone size: .
CDR3 DNA: TGTGCCAGCAGTCGTACTAGCGGGGGCCGCGATACGCAGTATTTT
CDR3 protein: CASSRTSGGRDTQYF

V gene: TRBV11-3
D gene: TRBD1
J gene: TRBJ2-2
clone size: .
CDR3 DNA: TGTGCCAGCAGCTTCAGGACAGGGCTGAACACCGGGGAGCTGTTTTTT
CDR3 protein: CASSFRTGLNTGELFF

V gene: TRBV2
D gene: TRBD1
J gene: TRBJ1-2
clone size: .
CDR3 DNA: TGTGCCAGCATTCTAAGGACAGGGTTCGGGCTGTATGGCTACACCTTC
CDR3 protein: CASILRTGFGLYGYTF

V gene: TRBV18
D gene: TRBD1
J gene: TRBJ2-5
clone size: .
CDR3 DNA: TGTGCCAGCTCACCCCGGGACAGGGTTCAAGAGACCCAGTACTTC
CDR3 protein: CASSPRDRVQETQYF

V gene: TRBV5-5
D gene: .
J gene: TRBJ1-5
clone size: .
CDR3 DNA: TGTGCCAGCGGCCTCAACCTTAATGGCAATCAGCCCCAGCATTTT
CDR3 protein: CASGLNLNGNQPQHF

V gene: TRBV6-6
D gene: .
J gene: TRBJ2-5
clone size: .
CDR3 DNA: TGTGCCAGCAGTTACCCAGGGTACCAAGGGACCCAGTACTTC
CDR3 protein: CASSYPGYQGTQYF

V gene: TRBV4-1
D gene: .
J gene: TRBJ1-6
clone size: once
CDR3 DNA: TGCGCCAGCAGAAAAGATCAGGGGACGGTGAATTTACCCCTCCACTTT
CDR3 protein: CASRKDQGTVNLPLHF

V gene: TRBV6-5
D gene: .
J gene: TRBJ2-7
clone size: few
CDR3 DNA: TGTGCCAGCAGTTATCAGGAAAGGGGCTACGAGCAGTACTTC
CDR3 protein: CASSYQERGYEQYF

V gene: TRBV5-4
D gene: TRBD2
J gene: TRBJ2-1
clone size: .
CDR3 DNA: TGTGCCAGCAGCCCCGACGGACTAGCGGGGGGGCGGTACAATGAGCAGTTCTTC
CDR3 protein: CASSPDGLAGGRYNEQFF

V gene: TRBV27
D gene: .
J gene: TRBJ1-2
clone size: .
CDR3 DNA: TGTGCCAGCAGTACAGACAGGAATCTCCTCTATGGCTACACCTTC
CDR3 protein: CASSTDRNLLYGYTF

V gene: TRBV7-2
D gene: .
J gene: TRBJ2-3
clone size: .
CDR3 DNA: TGTGCCAGCAGCCCCCGACAGGGAGGGTCCACCGATACGCAGTATTTT
CDR3 protein: CASSPRQGGSTDTQYF

V gene: TRBV4-3
D gene: .
J gene: TRBJ2-7
clone size: .
CDR3 DNA: TGCGCCAGCAGCCAAGATCTCCGGGGGTACGACGACGAGACCCAGTACTTT
CDR3 protein: CASSQDLRGYDDETQYF

V gene: TRBV18
D gene: TRBD1
J gene: TRBJ2-7
clone size: .
CDR3 DNA: TGTGCCAGCTCACTCCGGGACAGGGTACGCGAGCAGTACTTC
CDR3 protein: CASSLRDRVREQYF

V gene: TRBV20-1
D gene: TRBD1
J gene: TRBJ2-5
clone size: once
CDR3 DNA: TGCAGTGCTAGCAGGGGGCGTGAGACCCAGTACTTC
CDR3 protein: CSASRGRETQYF

V gene: TRBV5-6
D gene: .
J gene: TRBJ1-6
clone size: .
CDR3 DNA: TGTGCCAGCAGCCGAATCGAGGTGGGGTCACCCCTCCACTTT
CDR3 protein: CASSRIEVGSPLHF

V gene: TRBV11-2
D gene: .
J gene: TRBJ2-5
clone size: .
CDR3 DNA: TGTGCCAGCAGCTCTCTCGGGGGGCCGGTCGATGAGCATTACTTC
CDR3 protein: CASSSLGGPVDEHYF

V gene: TRBV7-2
D gene: .
J gene: TRBJ1-5
clone size: once
CDR3 DNA: TGTGCCAGCAGCTTAGATTGGCAGTCCTCCCAGCCCCAGCATTTT
CDR3 protein: CASSLDWQSSQPQHF

V gene: TRBV7-9
D gene: .
J gene: TRBJ2-7
clone size: .
CDR3 DNA: TGTGCCAGCAGCGATAACAACCAGGCTCCCGCCCTCTACGAGCAGTACTTC
CDR3 protein: CASSDNNQAPALYEQYF